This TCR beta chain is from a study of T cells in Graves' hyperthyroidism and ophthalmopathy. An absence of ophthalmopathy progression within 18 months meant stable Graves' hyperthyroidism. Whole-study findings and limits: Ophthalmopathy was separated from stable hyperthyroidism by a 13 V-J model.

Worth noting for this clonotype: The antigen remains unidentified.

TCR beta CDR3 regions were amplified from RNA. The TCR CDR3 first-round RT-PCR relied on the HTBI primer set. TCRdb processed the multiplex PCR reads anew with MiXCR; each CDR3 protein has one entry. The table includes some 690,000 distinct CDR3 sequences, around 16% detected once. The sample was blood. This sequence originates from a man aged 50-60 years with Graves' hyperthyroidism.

The DNA for the CDR3 is TGTGCCAGCAGCGTAGACAAGGGACAGGGGACCCTCTCTGGAAACACCATATATTTT. Translating it yields CASSVDKGQGTLSGNTIYF. The chain carries TRBV9 and TRBJ1-3; 10 bases are a match to TRBD1. Germline CDR1 reads SGDLS; CDR2 reads YYNGEE. Losses at the gene ends were 0 bases for V and 0 bases for J; bases not matched to a gene: 9. CDR3 size: 19 residues. The whole variable domain, remainder taken from reference TRBV9 and TRBJ1-3, is DSGVTQTPKHLITATGQRVTLRCSPRSGDLSVYWYQQSLDQGLQFLIQYYNGEERAKGNILERFSAQQFPDLHSELNLSSLELGDSALYFCASSVDKGQGTLSGNTIYFGEGSWLTVV.